This T cell receptor (beta chain) was recovered during a study of blood T cell repertoires in COVID-19. Study background: Sources were T cells, B-cell-depleted T cells, or PBMCs; the material itself was cDNA or gDNA.

In Seattle, patients joined the study during active infection and were tracked longitudinally. Sequenced by immunoSEQ multiplex PCR; TCRdb stores in-frame clones only, minus some. The sample contains over 150,000 clones, around 82% of which appear only once. Germline CDR1 reads LGHNA; CDR2 reads YSLEER. The CDR3 runs 14 residues. Between the trimmed V and J ends, which lost 6 bases and 0 bases, there was a span of 12 bases. The rearrangement uses TRBV4-3 and TRBJ2-7; a possible D gene is TRBD1 (5 bases). Sequencing input: peripheral blood. This TCR came from a man in his sixties with COVID-19, enrolled during active disease. This chain's CDR3 is CASRRNRNSYEQYF. The CDR3 DNA reads as TGCGCCAGCAGAAGAAACAGGAACTCCTACGAGCAGTACTTC.